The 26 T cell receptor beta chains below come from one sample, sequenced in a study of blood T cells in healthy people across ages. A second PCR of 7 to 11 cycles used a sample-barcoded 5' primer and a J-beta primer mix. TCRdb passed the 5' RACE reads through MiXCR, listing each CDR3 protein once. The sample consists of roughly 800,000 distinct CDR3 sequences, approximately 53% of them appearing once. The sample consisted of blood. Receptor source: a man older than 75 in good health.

In nucleotides, the CDR3 is TGTGCCAGCAGCTTGGATAGACCTAACGCGTATTTT. Translation: CASSLDRPNAYF. The V call is TRBV5-8, the J call TRBJ2-3; D is unclear. Germline CDR1 and CDR2: SGHTS and YDEGEE. Trimming cost V 0 bases and J 14 bases, with 13 bases left between them. The CDR3 totals 12 residues.

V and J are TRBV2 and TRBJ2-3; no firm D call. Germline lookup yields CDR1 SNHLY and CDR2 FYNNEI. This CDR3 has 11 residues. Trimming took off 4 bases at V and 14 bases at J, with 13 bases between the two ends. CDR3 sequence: CASSAYRYAYF. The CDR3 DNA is TGTGCCAGCAGTGCGTACAGATACGCGTATTTT.

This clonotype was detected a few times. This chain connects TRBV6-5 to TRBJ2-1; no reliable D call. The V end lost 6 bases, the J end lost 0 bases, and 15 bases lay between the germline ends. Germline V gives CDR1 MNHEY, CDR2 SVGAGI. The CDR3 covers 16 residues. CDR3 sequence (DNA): TGTGCCAGCAGGCCGGCGACGGCGAGCTCCTACAATGAGCAGTTCTTC. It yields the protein CASRPATASSYNEQFF.

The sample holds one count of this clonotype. CDR3 region: CSAGQGERGYTF. DNA for the CDR3: TGCAGCGCAGGACAGGGAGAGCGTGGCTACACCTTC. The chain carries TRBV29-1 and TRBJ1-2, with 8 bases that match TRBD1. CDR3 length equals 12 residues. The trim removed 7 bases at V and 7 bases at J, leaving 8 bases unmatched. From germline, CDR1 is SQVTM and CDR2 ANQGSEA.

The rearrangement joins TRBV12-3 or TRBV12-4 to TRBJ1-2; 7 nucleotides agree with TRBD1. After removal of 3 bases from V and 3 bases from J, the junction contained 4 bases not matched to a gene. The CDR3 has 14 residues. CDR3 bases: TGTGCCAGCAGTTTGACAGGGAGGTACTATGGCTACACCTTC. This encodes CASSLTGRYYGYTF.

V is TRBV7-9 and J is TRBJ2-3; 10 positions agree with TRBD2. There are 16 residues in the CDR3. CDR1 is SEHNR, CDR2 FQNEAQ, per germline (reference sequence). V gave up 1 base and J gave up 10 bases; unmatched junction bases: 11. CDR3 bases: TGTGCCAGCAGCTTAGGCGCGTCTAGCGGGAGTAGTTCGCAGTATTTT. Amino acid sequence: CASSLGASSGSSSQYF. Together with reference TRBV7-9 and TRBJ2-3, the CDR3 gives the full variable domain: DTGVSQNPRHKITKRGQNVTFRCDPISEHNRLYWYRQTLGQGPEFLTYFQNEAQLEKSRLLSDRFSAERPKGSFSTLEIQRTEQGDSAMYLCASSLGASSGSSSQYFGPGTRLTVL.

The CDR3 loop reads CSARAFRDRGITDTQYF. Written as DNA, the CDR3 is TGCAGTGCTAGGGCTTTCCGGGACAGGGGTATCACAGATACGCAGTATTTT. V gene TRBV20-1 combines with J gene TRBJ2-3; 10 bases fit TRBD1. This CDR3 is built from 17 residues. Losses at the gene ends were 3 bases for V and 2 bases for J; bases not matched to a gene: 11. Germline V gives CDR1 DFQATT, CDR2 SNEGSKA (reference sequence).

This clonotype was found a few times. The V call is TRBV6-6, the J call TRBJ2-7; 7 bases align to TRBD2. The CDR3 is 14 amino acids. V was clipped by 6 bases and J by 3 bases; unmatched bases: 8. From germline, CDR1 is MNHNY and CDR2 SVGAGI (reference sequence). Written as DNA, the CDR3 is TGTGCCAGCAGGCCTACGGGGGGAGGCTACGAGCAGTACTTC. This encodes CASRPTGGGYEQYF.

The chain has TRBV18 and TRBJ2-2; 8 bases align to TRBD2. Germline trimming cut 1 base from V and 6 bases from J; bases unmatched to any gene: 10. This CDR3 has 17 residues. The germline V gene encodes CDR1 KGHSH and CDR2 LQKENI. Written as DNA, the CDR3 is TGTGCCAGCTCACCACGCTCTCTCAGCGGGAGACCCGGGGAGCTGTTTTTT. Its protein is CASSPRSLSGRPGELFF.

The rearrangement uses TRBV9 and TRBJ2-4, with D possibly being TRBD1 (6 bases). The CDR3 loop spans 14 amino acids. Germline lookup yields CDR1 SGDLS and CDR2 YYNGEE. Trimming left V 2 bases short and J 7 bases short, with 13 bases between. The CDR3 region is CASSVGQGSNIQYF. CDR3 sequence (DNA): TGTGCCAGCAGCGTGGGGCAGGGGTCGAACATTCAGTACTTC.

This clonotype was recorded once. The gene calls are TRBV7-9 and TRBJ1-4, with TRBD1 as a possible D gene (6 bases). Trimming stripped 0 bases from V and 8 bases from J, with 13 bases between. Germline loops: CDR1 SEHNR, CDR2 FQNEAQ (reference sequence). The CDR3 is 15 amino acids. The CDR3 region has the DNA TGTGCCAGCAGCTTAGCAACAGGGATAGTCGAAAAACTGTTTTTT. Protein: CASSLATGIVEKLFF. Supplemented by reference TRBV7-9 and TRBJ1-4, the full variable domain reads DTGVSQNPRHKITKRGQNVTFRCDPISEHNRLYWYRQTLGQGPEFLTYFQNEAQLEKSRLLSDRFSAERPKGSFSTLEIQRTEQGDSAMYLCASSLATGIVEKLFFGSGTQLSVL.

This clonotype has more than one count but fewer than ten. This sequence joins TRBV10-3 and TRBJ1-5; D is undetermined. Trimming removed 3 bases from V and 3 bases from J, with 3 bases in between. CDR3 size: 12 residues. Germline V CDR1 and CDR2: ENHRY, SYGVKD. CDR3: CAISDNNQPQHF. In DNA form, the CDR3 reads TGTGCCATCAGTGACAACAATCAGCCCCAGCATTTT.

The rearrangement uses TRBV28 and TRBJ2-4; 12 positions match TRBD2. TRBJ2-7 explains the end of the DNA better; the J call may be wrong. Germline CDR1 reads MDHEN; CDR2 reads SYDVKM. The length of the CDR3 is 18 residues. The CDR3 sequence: CASSLRRLAGVGTYEQYF. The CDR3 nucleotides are TGTGCCAGCAGTTTAAGGAGACTAGCGGGAGTGGGGACCTACGAGCAGTACTTC.

This chain's CDR3 is CASSLPWTGLAGELFF. CDR3 in DNA: TGTGCCAGCAGTCTACCCTGGACAGGGTTGGCCGGGGAGCTGTTTTTT. V is TRBV28 and J is TRBJ2-2; 8 bases align to TRBD1. Germline-derived CDR1 and CDR2 are MDHEN and SYDVKM. The CDR3 spans 16 residues. V shed 5 bases, J shed 6 bases, and the junction held 11 bases outside the gene matches.

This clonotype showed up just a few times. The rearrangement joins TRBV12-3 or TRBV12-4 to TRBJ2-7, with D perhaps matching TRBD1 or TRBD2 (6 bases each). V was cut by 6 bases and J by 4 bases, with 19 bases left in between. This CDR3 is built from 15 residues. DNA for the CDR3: TGTGCCAGCAGCCTCGACGTGGGGGGCAGATACGAGCAGTACTTC. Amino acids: CASSLDVGGRYEQYF.

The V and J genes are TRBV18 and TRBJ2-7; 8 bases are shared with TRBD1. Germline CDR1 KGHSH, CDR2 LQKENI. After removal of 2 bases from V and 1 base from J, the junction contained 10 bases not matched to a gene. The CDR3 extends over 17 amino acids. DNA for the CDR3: TGTGCCAGCTCACCAAGGGGCCAGGGGGCTGCATCCTACGAGCAGTACTTC. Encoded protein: CASSPRGQGAASYEQYF.

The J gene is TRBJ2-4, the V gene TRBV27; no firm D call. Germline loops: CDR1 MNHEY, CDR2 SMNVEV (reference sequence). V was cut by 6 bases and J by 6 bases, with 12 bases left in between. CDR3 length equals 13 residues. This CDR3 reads CASRSGSLNIQYF. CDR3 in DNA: TGTGCCAGCAGGTCCGGCTCCCTAAACATTCAGTACTTC.

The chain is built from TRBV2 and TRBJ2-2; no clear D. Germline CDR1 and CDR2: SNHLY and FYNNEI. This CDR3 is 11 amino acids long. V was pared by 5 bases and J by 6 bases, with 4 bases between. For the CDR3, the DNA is TGTGCCAGCAGTCGGGCCGGGGAGCTGTTTTTT. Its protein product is CASSRAGELFF.

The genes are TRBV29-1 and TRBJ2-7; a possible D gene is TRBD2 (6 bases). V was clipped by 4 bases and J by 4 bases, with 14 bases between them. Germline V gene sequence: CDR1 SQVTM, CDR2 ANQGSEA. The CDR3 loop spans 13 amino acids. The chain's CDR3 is CSVVGTGGYEQYF. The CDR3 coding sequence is TGCAGCGTTGTCGGCACCGGGGGTTACGAGCAGTACTTC.

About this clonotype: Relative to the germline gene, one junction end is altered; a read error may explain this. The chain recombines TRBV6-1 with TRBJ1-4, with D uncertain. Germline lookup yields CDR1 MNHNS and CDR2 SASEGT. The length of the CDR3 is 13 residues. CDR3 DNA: TGTGCCAGCAGTGAATTACTAGGTGAAAAACCGTTTTTT. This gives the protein CASSELLGEKPFF.

The CDR3 coding sequence is TGTGCCAGCAGCTTAGACGGACTAGCGGTCGAGCAGTACTTC. It translates to CASSLDGLAVEQYF. The chain links TRBV7-9 to TRBJ2-4; 10 nucleotides agree with TRBD2. The DNA matches TRBJ2-7 better at its end, which makes the J call doubtful. Germline CDR1 SEHNR, CDR2 FQNEAQ (reference sequence). This CDR3 comprises 14 residues.

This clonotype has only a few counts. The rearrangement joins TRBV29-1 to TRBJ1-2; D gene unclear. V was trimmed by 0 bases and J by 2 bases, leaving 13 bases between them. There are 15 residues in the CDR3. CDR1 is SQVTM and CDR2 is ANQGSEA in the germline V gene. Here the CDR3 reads CSVEDRQAGNYGYTF. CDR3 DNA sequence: TGCAGCGTTGAAGATCGGCAGGCTGGAAACTATGGCTACACCTTC. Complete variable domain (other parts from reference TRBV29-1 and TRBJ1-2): SAVISQKPSRDICQRGTSLTIQCQVDSQVTMMFWYRQQPGQSLTLIATANQGSEATYESGFVIDKFPISRPNLTFSTLTVSNMSPEDSSIYLCSVEDRQAGNYGYTFGSGTRLTVV.

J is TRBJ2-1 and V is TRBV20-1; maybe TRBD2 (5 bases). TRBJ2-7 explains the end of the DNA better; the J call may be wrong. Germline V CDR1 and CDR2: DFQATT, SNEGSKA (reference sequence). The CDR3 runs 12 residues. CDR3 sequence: CSASPGAYEQYF. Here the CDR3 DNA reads TGCAGTGCTAGTCCCGGGGCCTACGAGCAGTACTTC.

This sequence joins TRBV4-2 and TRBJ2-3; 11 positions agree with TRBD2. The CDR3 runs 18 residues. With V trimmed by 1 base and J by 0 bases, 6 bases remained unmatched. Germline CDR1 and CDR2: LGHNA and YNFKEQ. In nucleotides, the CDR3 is TGTGCCAGCAGCCAAGTAAAGGGACTAGCGGAAAGCACAGATACGCAGTATTTT. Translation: CASSQVKGLAESTDTQYF.

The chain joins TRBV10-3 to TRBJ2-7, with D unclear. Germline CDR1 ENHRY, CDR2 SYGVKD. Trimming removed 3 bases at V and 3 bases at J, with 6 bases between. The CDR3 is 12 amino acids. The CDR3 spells CAISDGRYEQYF. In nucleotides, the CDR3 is TGTGCCATCAGTGATGGGCGCTACGAGCAGTACTTC.

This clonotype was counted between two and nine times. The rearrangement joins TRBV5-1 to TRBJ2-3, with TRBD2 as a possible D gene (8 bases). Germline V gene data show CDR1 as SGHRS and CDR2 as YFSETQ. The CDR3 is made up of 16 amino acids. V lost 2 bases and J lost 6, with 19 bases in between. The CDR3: CASSLPPTGGGDTQYF. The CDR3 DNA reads TGCGCCAGCAGCTTACCCCCTACGGGAGGGGGCGATACGCAGTATTTT.